Listed here are 8 T cell receptor beta chains from one sample, sequenced in a study of blood T cell repertoires in COVID-19. Data came from immunoSEQ multiplex PCR; TCRdb stores just in-frame clones and leaves some out. The data contain approximately 170,000 clones, about 89% of them singletons. Material for sequencing was PBMCs or T cells enriched from blood (not recorded which). The receptor source for this set is a woman under 30 who had recovered from COVID-19.

The chain uses TRBV5-5 and TRBJ2-1; 7 positions match TRBD1. The CDR3 loop spans 14 amino acids. Germline assignment: CDR1 SGHKS and CDR2 YYEKEE (reference sequence). Losses at the gene ends were 6 bases for V and 6 bases for J; bases not matched to a gene: 9. The CDR3 is CASNFAGQVNEQFF. The CDR3 coding sequence is TGTGCCAGCAACTTCGCTGGACAGGTCAATGAGCAGTTCTTC. The whole variable domain, filled in from reference TRBV5-5 and TRBJ2-1, reads DAGVTQSPTHLIKTRGQQVTLRCSPISGHKSVSWYQQVLGQGPQFIFQYYEKEERGRGNFPDRFSARQFPNYSSELNVNALLLGDSALYLCASNFAGQVNEQFFGPGTRLTVL.

V gene TRBV30 combines with J gene TRBJ2-5, with D perhaps TRBD2 (6 bases). This CDR3 is built from 11 residues. V gave up 4 bases and J gave up 13 bases, with 16 bases separating them. Germline lookup yields CDR1 GTSNPN and CDR2 SVGIG (reference sequence). The CDR3 loop is CAWMSVRDLYF. In DNA form, the CDR3 reads TGTGCCTGGATGTCGGTCCGGGACTTGTACTTC.

This rearrangement joins TRBV12-3 or TRBV12-4 to TRBJ2-3; D possibly corresponds to TRBD1 (6 bases). This CDR3 has 13 residues. The V end was cut by 7 bases, the J end by 2 bases, with 10 bases between. CDR3: CASTDSNTDTQYF. The CDR3, as DNA: TGTGCCAGCACGGACAGTAACACAGATACGCAGTATTTT.

The chain is built from TRBV7-8 and TRBJ2-5, with 11 bases fitting TRBD2. The V and J ends lost 5 bases and 5 bases, in that order; junction bases with no gene match: 13. Germline V CDR1 and CDR2: SGHVS, FQNEAQ. CDR3 length equals 17 residues. The CDR3 nucleotides read TGTGCCAGCAGCCACCGCCCCCTACTAGCGGGAGATGAGACCCAGTACTTC. As protein: CASSHRPLLAGDETQYF.

The CDR3 DNA is TGTGCCAGTAGTAAAGACAGGGGAAACCCTGAAGCTTTCTTT. Its translation is CASSKDRGNPEAFF. The chain carries TRBV19 and TRBJ1-1, with 8 bases aligning to TRBD1. V lost 4 bases to trimming and J lost 6 bases; unmatched junction nucleotides: 7. The germline V gene has CDR1 LNHDA and CDR2 SQIVND (reference sequence). The CDR3 covers 14 residues.

The chain joins TRBV28 to TRBJ1-2; 10 nucleotides match TRBD1. This CDR3 has 14 amino acids. Germline V CDR1 and CDR2: MDHEN, SYDVKM. V gave up 6 bases and J gave up 6 bases; unmatched junction bases: 7. CDR3 coding DNA: TGTGCCAGCAGCGACGCCGGGACAGGGGATGGCTACACCTTC. Its protein is CASSDAGTGDGYTF.

The gene calls are TRBV28 and TRBJ1-5; weak D call: TRBD1 (6 bases). V lost 6 bases and J lost 5, with 8 bases in between. This CDR3 comprises 12 residues. CDR1 and CDR2 from the germline V gene are MDHEN and SYDVKM. The DNA for the CDR3 is TGTGCCAGCAGCTCAGGGGATCAGCCCCAGCATTTT. This sequence encodes CASSSGDQPQHF.

The CDR3 here is CASRVAGSRVDTQYF. The CDR3 bases are TGTGCCAGCAGGGTAGCGGGATCTAGGGTGGATACGCAGTATTTT. The gene calls are TRBV28 and TRBJ2-3; 8 bases agree with TRBD2. Germline CDR1 and CDR2: MDHEN and SYDVKM. CDR3 size: 15 residues. Unmatched junction bases numbered 11, after V lost 6 bases and J lost 6 bases.